A single sample is the source of the 23 T cell receptor beta chains below, sequenced in a study of blood T cell repertoires in COVID-19. Here immunoSEQ multiplex PCR was the method, and the copy in TCRdb shows in-frame clones only, minus some. The sample contains 150,000 to 200,000 clones, 79% of which appear only once. The sample comprised peripheral blood. The receptors come from a woman aged 55-70 years with COVID-19, enrolled during active disease.

This chain joins TRBV15 and TRBJ1-2, with no clear D. The CDR3 contains 12 residues. V was cut by 5 bases and J by 1 base, with 5 bases left in between. CDR1 is LNHNV and CDR2 is YYDKDF in the germline V gene (reference sequence). The CDR3 DNA reads TGTGCCACCAGCGGCATTAACTATGGCTACACCTTC. Translation: CATSGINYGYTF.

Only a few counts were recorded for this clone. The chain recombines TRBV7-3 with TRBJ2-1, with 13 positions matching TRBD2. CDR3 length: 15 residues. With 6 bases clipped from V and 7 bases from J, the junction kept 6 bases outside the gene matches. Germline loops: CDR1 SGHTA, CDR2 FQGTGA. CDR3 in amino acids: CASRPGLAGENEQFF. The CDR3 nucleotides read TGTGCCAGCAGACCAGGACTAGCGGGAGAGAATGAGCAGTTCTTC. The entire variable domain, with the rest obtained from reference TRBV7-3 and TRBJ2-1, is as follows: GAGVSQTPSNKVTEKGKYVELRCDPISGHTALYWYRQSLGQGPEFLIYFQGTGAADDSGLPNDRFFAVRPEGSVSTLKIQRTERGDSAVYLCASRPGLAGENEQFFGPGTRLTVL.

The chain employs TRBV30 and TRBJ2-7; 8 nucleotides match TRBD1. Trimming cost V 8 bases and J 1 base; bases outside gene matches: 7. The CDR3 spans 13 residues. Germline assignment: CDR1 GTSNPN and CDR2 SVGIG (reference sequence). As DNA, the CDR3 is TGTGCCACAAACCGGGACAGGTCCTACGAGCAGTACTTC. It yields the protein CATNRDRSYEQYF.

This chain uses TRBV29-1 with TRBJ2-1; 14 bases map to TRBD2. The CDR3 has 17 amino acids. V shed 6 bases, J shed 4 bases, and the junction held 11 bases outside the gene matches. The germline V gene encodes CDR1 SQVTM and CDR2 ANQGSEA. The CDR3 coding sequence is TGCAGCGTGGGGGAGGGGACTAGCGGGAGCCCTTACAATGAGCAGTTCTTC. Its translation: CSVGEGTSGSPYNEQFF.

This sequence joins TRBV11-2 and TRBJ2-2; 7 bases fit TRBD1. V lost 5 bases, J lost 13 bases, and 13 bases stayed unmatched. The CDR3 length is 14 residues. Germline-derived CDR1 and CDR2 are SGHAT and FQNNGV. In nucleotides, the CDR3 is TGTGCCAGCAGCCCGGTAGGGGGCCGAAGTCGGCTGTTTTTT. Residues: CASSPVGGRSRLFF.

The V and J genes are TRBV7-9 and TRBJ2-1, with a possible D match to TRBD2 (5 bases). The CDR3 length is 15 residues. The germline V gene encodes CDR1 SEHNR and CDR2 FQNEAQ (reference sequence). Trimming pared 5 bases from V and 2 bases from J, leaving 13 bases between. CDR3 in DNA: TGTGCCAGCAGCCCTTCGGGGTCCCCCTACAATGAGCAGTTCTTC. Protein sequence: CASSPSGSPYNEQFF.

This clone showed up just a few times. The chain carries TRBV6-1 and TRBJ1-6, with no clear D. Germline CDR1 and CDR2: MNHNS and SASEGT. V was shortened by 3 bases and J by 8 bases, with 11 bases between the two germline ends. CDR3 length: 14 amino acids. In DNA, the CDR3 is TGTGCCAGCAGTGAGTGGAGGGCTGATTCACCCCTCCACTTT. Its protein is CASSEWRADSPLHF.

The table lists this clone with many counts. The J gene is TRBJ1-1, the V gene TRBV4-1, with D perhaps TRBD1 (5 bases). V shed 8 bases and J shed 4 bases, with 14 bases lying between them. The germline V gene encodes CDR1 MGHRA and CDR2 YSYEKL. There are 13 residues in the CDR3. The CDR3 region has the DNA TGCGCCAGCGCAAGGGGACTGAGCACTGAAGCTTTCTTT. This codes for CASARGLSTEAFF.

This rearrangement joins TRBV7-3 to TRBJ1-3, with D hard to call. The CDR3 sequence is 15 residues long. Germline values: CDR1 SGHTA, CDR2 FQGTGA. With 4 bases removed from V and 4 bases from J, the gap between germline ends came to 14 bases. As DNA, the CDR3 is TGTGCCAGCAGCTCCGGGTCGTTAGAAGGAAACACCATATATTTT. Encoded protein: CASSSGSLEGNTIYF.

This sequence joins TRBV27 and TRBJ1-4; the match to TRBD1 covers 11 bases. CDR1 and CDR2 (germline): MNHEY, SMNVEV (reference sequence). The CDR3 is 15 amino acids. Trimming cost V 6 bases and J 8 bases; bases outside gene matches: 8. The CDR3 loop reads CASRPGTGGIEKLFF. The CDR3 bases are TGTGCCAGCAGGCCGGGGACAGGGGGAATAGAAAAACTGTTTTTT.

The chain recombines TRBV24-1 with TRBJ1-2; D remains unclear. V was cut by 3 bases and J by 6 bases, with 10 bases left in between. The CDR3 extends over 13 amino acids. The germline V gene encodes CDR1 KGHDR and CDR2 SFDVKD. CDR3 DNA: TGTGCCACCAGTGATGCCTCAGATCATGGCTACACCTTC. It yields the protein CATSDASDHGYTF.

The J gene is TRBJ1-2, the V gene TRBV27; 12 bases match TRBD1. V lost 6 bases and J lost 8; bases outside the gene matches: 10. In germline, CDR1 is MNHEY, CDR2 SMNVEV (reference sequence). The CDR3 totals 15 residues. DNA of the CDR3: TGTGCCAGCAGCCTAGTAGGGACAGGGGGCATGGGCTACACCTTC. Its protein is CASSLVGTGGMGYTF.

The chain employs TRBV30 and TRBJ1-2; TRBD1 is a possible D gene (5 bases). Germline V gene sequence: CDR1 GTSNPN, CDR2 SVGIG (reference sequence). CDR3 length equals 13 residues. The germline V and J ends were trimmed by 2 bases and 8 bases, with 15 bases remaining between them. CDR3: CAWSTGGDRGYTF. The CDR3, as DNA: TGTGCCTGGAGTACCGGAGGGGACCGAGGCTACACCTTC.

The gene calls are TRBV5-1 and TRBJ2-2; D possibly corresponds to TRBD2 (5 bases). Per the germline V gene, CDR1 is SGHRS and CDR2 is YFSETQ. The CDR3 has 14 residues. Trimming stripped 3 bases from V and 6 bases from J, with 12 bases between. The CDR3 here is CASSSLNGAGELFF. The CDR3, as DNA: TGCGCCAGCAGCTCCCTGAACGGGGCCGGGGAGCTGTTTTTT.

The CDR3 protein is CASSQEVGRELDTQYF. DNA for the CDR3: TGCGCCAGCAGCCAAGAGGTCGGACGGGAGCTAGATACGCAGTATTTT. The chain is built from TRBV4-3 and TRBJ2-3; the D gene is possibly TRBD2 (6 bases). There are 16 residues in the CDR3. V gave up 0 bases and J gave up 5 bases, with 15 bases separating them. From germline, CDR1 is LGHNA and CDR2 YSLEER.

The chain carries TRBV7-8 and TRBJ1-3; D is unresolved. The CDR3 is 14 amino acids. Trimming removed 5 bases at V and 0 bases at J, with 8 bases between. Germline V gene sequence: CDR1 SGHVS, CDR2 FQNEAQ. CDR3 DNA: TGTGCCAGCAGCCTCGGGATCTCTGGAAACACCATATATTTT. Amino acids: CASSLGISGNTIYF.

This sequence joins TRBV2 and TRBJ1-3; D gene uncertain. Germline V gene data show CDR1 as SNHLY and CDR2 as FYNNEI. This CDR3 is 15 amino acids long. Trimming shortened V by 3 bases and J by 0 bases, and 9 bases separated the two germline ends. In DNA, the CDR3 is TGTGCCAGCAGTGAGCGGCGGTTCTCTGGAAACACCATATATTTT. Translated: CASSERRFSGNTIYF.

The rearrangement links TRBV11-2 to TRBJ2-2; D possibly corresponds to TRBD2 (6 bases). This CDR3 comprises 16 residues. CDR1 SGHAT and CDR2 FQNNGV come from the germline V gene. Trimming took off 1 base at V and 0 bases at J, with 9 bases between the two ends. The CDR3 bases are TGTGCCAGCAGCTTAGCCCTAGCGTCGAACACCGGGGAGCTGTTTTTT. The encoded protein is CASSLALASNTGELFF.

The chain joins TRBV29-1 to TRBJ2-5; TRBD2 matches 12 bases. This CDR3 contains 15 residues. V dropped 7 bases and J dropped 0; count of bases not matched to a gene: 6. Germline lookup yields CDR1 SQVTM and CDR2 ANQGSEA. The chain's CDR3 is CSAFGLAGYQETQYF. The CDR3 DNA sequence: TGCAGCGCGTTTGGACTAGCGGGATACCAAGAGACCCAGTACTTC.

This chain connects TRBV6-5 to TRBJ1-5; 7 nucleotides align to TRBD1. The germline CDR1 and CDR2 sequences are MNHEY and SVGAGI. Trimming at V came to 7 bases and at J to 6 bases, leaving 6 bases not matched to a gene. The CDR3 runs to 13 residues. In DNA, the CDR3 is TGTGCCAGCACCGGACAGGTGCGTCAGCCCCAGCATTTT. It translates to CASTGQVRQPQHF.

The chain carries TRBV3-1 (or the pseudogene TRBV3-2) and TRBJ1-6; D is undetermined. CDR1 is LGHDT and CDR2 is YNNKEL in the germline V gene (reference sequence). The CDR3 totals 13 residues. The V and J ends lost 5 bases and 15 bases respectively, with 17 bases between them. As DNA, the CDR3 is TGTGCCAGCAGCTCGCGGACGGAGGCTATCCTCCACTTT. Translation: CASSSRTEAILHF.

J is TRBJ2-7 and V is TRBV28, with D perhaps matching TRBD1 (7 bases). Germline loops: CDR1 MDHEN, CDR2 SYDVKM. The CDR3 sequence is 15 residues long. The germline V and J ends were trimmed by 7 bases and 3 bases, with 19 bases remaining between them. The CDR3 sequence is CASTGGTDPYYEQYF. The DNA of the CDR3 is TGTGCCAGCACTGGGGGGACAGATCCTTACTACGAGCAGTACTTC.

The V gene is TRBV6-2 or TRBV6-3, the J gene TRBJ1-1; D is unclear. The V gene lost 6 bases and the J gene lost 2 bases, with 13 bases spanning the gap. The CDR3 covers 14 residues. Germline V gene lookup returns CDR1 MNHEY and CDR2 SVGEGT. CDR3 coding DNA: TGTGCCAGCAGCCAGGACGGACTAAACACTGAAGCTTTCTTT. It encodes CASSQDGLNTEAFF.